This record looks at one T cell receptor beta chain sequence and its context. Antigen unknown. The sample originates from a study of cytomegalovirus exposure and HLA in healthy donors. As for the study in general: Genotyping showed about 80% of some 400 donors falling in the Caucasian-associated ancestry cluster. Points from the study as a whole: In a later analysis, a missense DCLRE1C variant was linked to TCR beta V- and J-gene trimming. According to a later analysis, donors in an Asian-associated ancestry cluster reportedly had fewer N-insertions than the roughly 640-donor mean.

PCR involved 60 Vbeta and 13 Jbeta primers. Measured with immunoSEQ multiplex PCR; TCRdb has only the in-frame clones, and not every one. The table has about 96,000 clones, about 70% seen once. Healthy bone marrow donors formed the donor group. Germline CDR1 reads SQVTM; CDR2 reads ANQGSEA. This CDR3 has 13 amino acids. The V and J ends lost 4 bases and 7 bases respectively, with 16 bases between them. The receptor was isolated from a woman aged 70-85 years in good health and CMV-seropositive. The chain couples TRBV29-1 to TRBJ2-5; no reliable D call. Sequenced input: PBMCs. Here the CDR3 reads CSVGWPASGTQYF. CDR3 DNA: TGCAGCGTTGGATGGCCTGCATCGGGGACCCAGTACTTC.